This TCR beta chain was captured in a study of blood T cell repertoires in COVID-19. Whole-study context: In each case, the material was cDNA or gDNA derived from T cells, B-cell-depleted T cells, or PBMCs.

Assignments of participants to cohorts depended upon their own reported clinical history. The recovered donors of Cohort 3 showed two negative PCRs, clearance, or symptom resolution. The length of the CDR3 is 12 residues. Trimming removed 4 bases at V and 7 bases at J, with 10 bases between. Germline loops: CDR1 SNHLY, CDR2 FYNNEI. This clone was seen just once. Sequencing was performed with immunoSEQ multiplex PCR; in TCRdb, only in-frame clones are kept and a portion is missing. Among about 290,000 clones listed, 89% were seen once. This TCR was recovered from a woman aged 40-49 years who had recovered from COVID-19. The V and J genes are TRBV2 and TRBJ1-1; maybe TRBD1 (6 bases). Sequencing was performed on PBMCs or T cells enriched from blood (not recorded which). CDR3 region: CASSGRTDEAFF. DNA for the CDR3: TGTGCCAGCAGTGGAAGGACAGATGAAGCTTTCTTT. Full variable domain (outside the CDR3, taken from reference TRBV2 and TRBJ1-1): EPEVTQTPSHQVTQMGQEVILRCVPISNHLYFYWYRQILGQKVEFLVSFYNNEISEKSEIFDDQFSVERPDGSNFTLKIRSTKLEDSAMYFCASSGRTDEAFFGQGTRLTVV.